This TCR beta chain originates from a study of control samples from healthy donors and cancer patients. This clone was seen a single time. The ends were cut back, 6 bases at V and 7 bases at J, with 21 bases in the middle. Germline lookup yields CDR1 SGHTA and CDR2 FQGNSA. The CDR3 is made up of 15 amino acids. Assay used: immunoSEQ multiplex PCR; TCRdb lists only in-frame clones, some missing. The data hold 80,000 to 100,000 clones, with more than 90% observed a single time. The material sequenced was blood. This sequence joins TRBV7-2 and TRBJ1-2, with a possible D match to TRBD1 (6 bases). The TCR sequence derives from a human donor in good health. The donor label of this sample is uncertain. CDR3 region: CASSDSGSGGGGYTF. Written as DNA, the CDR3 is TGTGCCAGCAGTGATTCAGGGTCCGGGGGCGGTGGCTACACCTTC.